There are many counts of the clone carrying this T cell receptor (beta chain). Its antigen is unidentified. Quantitative 5'-RACE was performed with molecular barcodes, and it yielded the TCR beta libraries. TCRdb redid the calling of the 5' RACE reads with MiXCR, one entry per CDR3 protein. The data hold roughly 180,000 distinct CDR3 sequences, with 13% observed a single time. The data were obtained in a study of CD8 T cells in ankylosing spondylitis. Study-wide results and limits: For ankylosing spondylitis blood, a TCR beta motif of eight or nine highly homologous variants appeared characteristic. Disease-linked clones bore a CD8+ phenotype and were relatively rare in peripheral blood.

The germline CDR1 and CDR2 sequences are SGHRS and YFSETQ. CDR3 length equals 11 residues. The V end was cut by 4 bases, the J end by 5 bases, with 6 bases between. The sequencing sample was made of blood, either unsorted or a sorted T cell fraction (not recorded which). This TCR derives from a female donor with ankylosing spondylitis or in good health (not recorded which). The chain links TRBV5-1 to TRBJ2-5, with D unclear. CDR3 region: CASSMEETQYF. The CDR3 DNA is TGCGCCAGCAGCATGGAGGAGACCCAGTACTTC.